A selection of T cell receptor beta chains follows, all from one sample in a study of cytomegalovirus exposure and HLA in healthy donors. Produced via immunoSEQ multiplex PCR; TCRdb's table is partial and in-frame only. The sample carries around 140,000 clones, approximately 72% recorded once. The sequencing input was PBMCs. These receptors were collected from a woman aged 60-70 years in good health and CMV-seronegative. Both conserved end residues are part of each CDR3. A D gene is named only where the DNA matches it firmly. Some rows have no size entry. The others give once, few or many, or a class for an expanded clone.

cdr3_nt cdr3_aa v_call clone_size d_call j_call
TGTGCCAGCAGCTTAGACGGGGGGCCCTACGAGCAGTACTTC CASSLDGGPYEQYF TRBV7-2 NA NA TRBJ2-7
TGTGCCAGCAGTTTGTTAACCGGGACAGGGGGTTACGAGCAGTACTTC CASSLLTGTGGYEQYF TRBV27 NA TRBD1 TRBJ2-7
TGTGCCAGCAGCTTAAATCCCACGAGCTCTGGAAACACCATATATTTT CASSLNPTSSGNTIYF TRBV7-9 NA NA TRBJ1-3
TGTGCCAGCAGTCCCACTAACAGGGTCACTGAAGCTTTCTTT CASSPTNRVTEAFF TRBV7-2 NA NA TRBJ1-1
TGTGCCAGCAGTGAAGCGCGCTACTACAATGAGCAGTTCTTC CASSEARYYNEQFF TRBV6-1 NA NA TRBJ2-1
TGCGCCAGCAGCCAATCTCTTACGGTCTATGGCTACACCTTC CASSQSLTVYGYTF TRBV4-1 few NA TRBJ1-2
TGTGCCAGCAGCTTAAGGCAGGGGACGGGTACAGATACGCAGTATTTT CASSLRQGTGTDTQYF TRBV7-9 NA NA TRBJ2-3
TGTGCCAGCAGCCGATCGGTACGGGCTGGGGCCAACGTCCTGACTTTC CASSRSVRAGANVLTF TRBV7-8 few NA TRBJ2-6
TGTGCCAGCAGGAAGGACAGGCTGAACTATGGCTACACCTTC CASRKDRLNYGYTF TRBV6-1 NA TRBD1 TRBJ1-2
TGTGCCAGCGGGCCTAGCAGAAGCTACGAGCAGTACTTC CASGPSRSYEQYF TRBV7-9 NA NA TRBJ2-7
TGTGCCAGCAGCTTATCCGCAGGGAACGGCTACACCTTC CASSLSAGNGYTF TRBV7-9 NA NA TRBJ1-2
TGTGCCAGCAGCCAACTCGGGAGTCAGCCCCAGCATTTT CASSQLGSQPQHF TRBV4-2 few NA TRBJ1-5
TGTGCCAGCAGCGAGCCCACAGGGCGAATAACTGGCAATCAGCCCCAGCATTTT CASSEPTGRITGNQPQHF TRBV21-1 NA NA TRBJ1-5
TGTGCCAGTCAACAGGGGCAAGAGACCCAGTACTTC CASQQGQETQYF TRBV28 NA TRBD1 TRBJ2-5
TGCGCCAGCAGCTTGAGGGGGATCGATGGCTACACCTTC CASSLRGIDGYTF TRBV5-1 NA NA TRBJ1-2
TGTGCCACCACAGACCTAGCGGGAGGGCCTACAGATACGCAGTATTTT CATTDLAGGPTDTQYF TRBV15 NA TRBD2 TRBJ2-3
TGTGCCATCAGTGTAGCACTGAACACTGAAGCTTTCTTT CAISVALNTEAFF TRBV10-3 NA NA TRBJ1-1
TGTGCCAGCAGCGCTAGCGGGGGGGCCGAGACCCAGTACTTC CASSASGGAETQYF TRBV4-2 NA TRBD2 TRBJ2-5
TGTGCAGCTCGGGGTGCAGGGGGTCCCGTGGATACGCAGTATTTT CAARGAGGPVDTQYF TRBV2 NA TRBD1 TRBJ2-3
TGTGCCAGCAGCAACCGCCCCTCCAAGAGACACACAGATACGCAGTATTTT CASSNRPSKRHTDTQYF TRBV21-1 NA NA TRBJ2-3
TGTGCCAGTAGTATAGTAACAGCTGAGACCCAGTACTTC CASSIVTAETQYF TRBV19 NA NA TRBJ2-5
TGTGCCAGCAGTCCGAGGGGGTTTCAGCCCCAGCATTTT CASSPRGFQPQHF TRBV6-5 few NA TRBJ1-5
TGTGCCAGCAGCTTAGGGCAAAGGGGGCTCGGGGAGACCCAGTACTTC CASSLGQRGLGETQYF TRBV7-9 NA TRBD1 TRBJ2-5
TGTGCCAGCAGTTCTTCCGACAGAACCGGCTACACCTTC CASSSSDRTGYTF TRBV28 NA NA TRBJ1-2
TGCAGCGTCCAAACAGGGGGTGCAACAGATACGCAGTATTTT CSVQTGGATDTQYF TRBV29-1 few TRBD1 TRBJ2-3
TGTGCCAGCAGCCGACCGACAGGGGGCTTGGAGACCCAGTACTTC CASSRPTGGLETQYF TRBV7-6 few TRBD1 TRBJ2-5
TGTGCCAGTAGGAATAGGGGAACGGCAGAGACCCAGTACTTC CASRNRGTAETQYF TRBV19 NA NA TRBJ2-5
TGCGCCAGCAGCCAAGGGGTGCTAGCGGGGGGTTACAATGAGCAGTTCTTC CASSQGVLAGGYNEQFF TRBV4-3 few TRBD2 TRBJ2-1
TGTGCCAGCAGCCCCCCTGGGCTGATCGGGGAGCTGTTTTTT CASSPPGLIGELFF TRBV7-2 NA NA TRBJ2-2
TGTGCCAGCATCGAAGGGGGGGCGAAAGATACGCAGTATTTT CASIEGGAKDTQYF TRBV7-9 NA NA TRBJ2-3
TGTGCCAGCAGTAGACAGGGTCTCATGAACACTGAAGCTTTCTTT CASSRQGLMNTEAFF TRBV16 NA TRBD1 TRBJ1-1
TGTGCCAGCAGCTTAATACAGGGCTACGAGCAGTACTTC CASSLIQGYEQYF TRBV7-3 NA NA TRBJ2-7
TGTGCCAGCAGACCTCTTCAACACGGGTTTGATCAGCCCCAGCATTTT CASRPLQHGFDQPQHF TRBV5-6 few NA TRBJ1-5
TGTGCCAGCAGCCCTCTCCCGGGACTAGCGGGGGGGTACAATGAGCAGTTCTTC CASSPLPGLAGGYNEQFF TRBV14 NA TRBD2 TRBJ2-1
TGTGCCAGCAGTGGGTTAGCGGGCTCCTACAATGAGCAGTTCTTC CASSGLAGSYNEQFF TRBV2 NA TRBD2 TRBJ2-1
TGTGCCAGCAGCTTAGAAGCGGGACTGAATCGAGAGACCCAGTACTTC CASSLEAGLNRETQYF TRBV11-1 few TRBD2 TRBJ2-5
TGTGCCAGCAGCATGGGGCTAGCGGGGACGCAGGGTACGCAGTATTTT CASSMGLAGTQGTQYF TRBV7-2 NA TRBD2 TRBJ2-3
TGTGCCAGCAGCCGCGGGACAGGATCTACCCAGTACTTC CASSRGTGSTQYF TRBV6-5 NA TRBD1 TRBJ2-5
TGTGCCAGCAGCTTGGAGCGGGTACAAGAGACCCAGTACTTC CASSLERVQETQYF TRBV5-6 NA NA TRBJ2-5
TGTGCCAGCAGTTTAGAGGGTCAGCCCCAGCATTTT CASSLEGQPQHF TRBV28 NA NA TRBJ1-5
TGTGCCAGCACCATAGGAGGGCCCGGGGGGGAGACCCAGTACTTC CASTIGGPGGETQYF TRBV6-6 NA TRBD2 TRBJ2-5
TGTGCCAGCAGTTTTCTCGGATCGGGGGTTTCTGCTGAAGCTTTCTTT CASSFLGSGVSAEAFF TRBV27 NA NA TRBJ1-1
TGTGCCAGCAGCTTGGGGACAGGGGCTATGAACACTGAAGCTTTCTTT CASSLGTGAMNTEAFF TRBV5-4 NA TRBD1 TRBJ1-1
TGTGCCAGTAGTCGCGGTATTACCCTCCACTTT CASSRGITLHF TRBV19 NA NA TRBJ1-6
TGTGCCAGTAGTATCTTTACAGGGGGTGGCACTGAAGCTTTCTTT CASSIFTGGGTEAFF TRBV19 NA TRBD1 TRBJ1-1